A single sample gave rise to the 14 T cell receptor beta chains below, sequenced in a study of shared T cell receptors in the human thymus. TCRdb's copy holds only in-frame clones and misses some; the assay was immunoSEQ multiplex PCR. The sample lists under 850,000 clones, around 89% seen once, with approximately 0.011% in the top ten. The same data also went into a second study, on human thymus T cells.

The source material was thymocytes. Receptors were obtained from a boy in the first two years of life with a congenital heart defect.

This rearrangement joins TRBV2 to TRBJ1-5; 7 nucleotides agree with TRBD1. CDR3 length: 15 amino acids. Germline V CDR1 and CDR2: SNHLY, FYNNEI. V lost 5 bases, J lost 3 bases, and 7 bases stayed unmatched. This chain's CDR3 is CASSPRDSPNQPQHF. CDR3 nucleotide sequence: TGTGCCAGCAGTCCCCGGGACAGCCCCAATCAGCCCCAGCATTTT. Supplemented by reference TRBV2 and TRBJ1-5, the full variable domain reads EPEVTQTPSHQVTQMGQEVILRCVPISNHLYFYWYRQILGQKVEFLVSFYNNEISEKSEIFDDQFSVERPDGSNFTLKIRSTKLEDSAMYFCASSPRDSPNQPQHFGDGTRLSIL.

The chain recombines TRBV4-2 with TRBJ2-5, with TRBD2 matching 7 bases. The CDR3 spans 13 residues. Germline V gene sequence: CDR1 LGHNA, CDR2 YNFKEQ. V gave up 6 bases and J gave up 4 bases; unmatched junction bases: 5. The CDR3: CASSRTSRETQYF. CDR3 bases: TGTGCCAGCAGTAGGACTAGTAGAGAGACCCAGTACTTC.

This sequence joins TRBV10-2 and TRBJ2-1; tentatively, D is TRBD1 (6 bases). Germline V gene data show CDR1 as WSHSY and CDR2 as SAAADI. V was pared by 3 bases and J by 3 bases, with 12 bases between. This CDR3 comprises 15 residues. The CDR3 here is CASSDRGHCYNEQFF. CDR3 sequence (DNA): TGCGCCAGCAGTGATCGGGGACATTGCTACAATGAGCAGTTCTTC.

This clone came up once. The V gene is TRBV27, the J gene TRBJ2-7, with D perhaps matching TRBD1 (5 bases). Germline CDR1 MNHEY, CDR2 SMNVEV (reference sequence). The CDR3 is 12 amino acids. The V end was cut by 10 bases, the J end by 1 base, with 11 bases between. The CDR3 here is CAIRGASYEQYF. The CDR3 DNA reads TGTGCCATTCGTGGGGCTTCCTACGAGCAGTACTTC.

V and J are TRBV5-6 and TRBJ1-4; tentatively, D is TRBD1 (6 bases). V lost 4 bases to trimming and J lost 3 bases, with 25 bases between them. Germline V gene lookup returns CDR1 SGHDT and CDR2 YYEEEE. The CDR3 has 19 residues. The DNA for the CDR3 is TGTGCCAGCAGCCCACACTCTGTGGGCAGGGGTGGAGCTAATGAAAAACTGTTTTTT. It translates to CASSPHSVGRGGANEKLFF.

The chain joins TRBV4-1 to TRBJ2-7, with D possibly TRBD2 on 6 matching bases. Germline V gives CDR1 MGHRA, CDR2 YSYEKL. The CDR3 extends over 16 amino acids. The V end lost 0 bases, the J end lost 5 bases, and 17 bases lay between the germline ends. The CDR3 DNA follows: TGCGCCAGCAGCCAAGATGGGGCGGGACGCTTCGACGAGCAGTACTTC. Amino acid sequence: CASSQDGAGRFDEQYF.

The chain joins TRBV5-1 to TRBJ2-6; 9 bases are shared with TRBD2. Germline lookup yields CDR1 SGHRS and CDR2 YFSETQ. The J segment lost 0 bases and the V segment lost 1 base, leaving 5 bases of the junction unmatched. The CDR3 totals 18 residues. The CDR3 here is CASSLHFSGGSGANVLTF. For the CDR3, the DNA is TGCGCCAGCAGCTTGCATTTTAGCGGGGGCTCTGGGGCCAACGTCCTGACTTTC.

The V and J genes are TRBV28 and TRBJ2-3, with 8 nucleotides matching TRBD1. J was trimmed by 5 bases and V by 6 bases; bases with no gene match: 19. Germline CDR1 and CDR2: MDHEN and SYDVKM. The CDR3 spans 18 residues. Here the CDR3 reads CASRSRGRSSLGEDTQYF. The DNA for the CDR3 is TGTGCCAGCAGGAGCAGGGGGCGTTCATCTTTGGGGGAAGATACGCAGTATTTT.

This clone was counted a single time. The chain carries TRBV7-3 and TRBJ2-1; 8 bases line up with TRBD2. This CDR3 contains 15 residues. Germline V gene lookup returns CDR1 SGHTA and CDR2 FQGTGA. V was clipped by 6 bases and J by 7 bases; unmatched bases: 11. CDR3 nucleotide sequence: TGTGCCAGCAGTAAAACTAGCGGAAAACCTAATGAGCAGTTCTTC. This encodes CASSKTSGKPNEQFF.

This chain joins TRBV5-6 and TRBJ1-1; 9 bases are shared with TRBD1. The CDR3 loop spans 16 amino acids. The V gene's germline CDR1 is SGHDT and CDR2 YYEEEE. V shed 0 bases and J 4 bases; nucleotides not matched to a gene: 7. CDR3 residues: CASSLVATGGPTEAFF. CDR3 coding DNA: TGTGCCAGCAGCTTGGTGGCGACAGGGGGTCCCACTGAAGCTTTCTTT.

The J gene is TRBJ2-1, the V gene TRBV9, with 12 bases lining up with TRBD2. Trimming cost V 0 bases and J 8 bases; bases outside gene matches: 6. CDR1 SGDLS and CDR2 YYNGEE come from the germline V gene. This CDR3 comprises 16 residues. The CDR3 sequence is CASSVATSGGKDEQFF. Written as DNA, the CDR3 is TGTGCCAGCAGCGTAGCGACTAGCGGGGGCAAAGATGAGCAGTTCTTC.

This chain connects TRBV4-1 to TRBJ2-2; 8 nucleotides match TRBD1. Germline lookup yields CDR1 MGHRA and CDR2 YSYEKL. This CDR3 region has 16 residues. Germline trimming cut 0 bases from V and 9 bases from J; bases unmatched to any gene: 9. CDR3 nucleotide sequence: TGCGCCAGCAGCCAAGATGGGCAGGGGGCGATAAGGGAGCTGTTTTTT. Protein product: CASSQDGQGAIRELFF.

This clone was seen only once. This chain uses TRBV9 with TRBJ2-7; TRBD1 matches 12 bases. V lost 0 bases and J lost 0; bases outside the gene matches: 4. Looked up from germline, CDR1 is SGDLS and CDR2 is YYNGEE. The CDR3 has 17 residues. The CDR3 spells CASSVAGTGGISYEQYF. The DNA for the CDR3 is TGTGCCAGCAGCGTAGCTGGGACAGGGGGCATCTCCTACGAGCAGTACTTC.

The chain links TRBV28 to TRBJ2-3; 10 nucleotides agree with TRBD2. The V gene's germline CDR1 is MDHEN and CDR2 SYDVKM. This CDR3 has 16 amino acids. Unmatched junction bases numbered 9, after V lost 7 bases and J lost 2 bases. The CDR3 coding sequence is TGTGCCAGCACTTTGAATAGCGGGAGGATCACAGATACGCAGTATTTT. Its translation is CASTLNSGRITDTQYF.